This is a list of T cell receptor beta chains from one sample in a study of T cells after yellow fever vaccination. TCRdb reanalysed the 5' RACE reads using MiXCR and keeps one entry per CDR3 protein. This sample has some 560,000 distinct CDR3 sequences; 19% occur once, and the top ten carry 14%. The source material was PBMCs, sampled 15 days after the yellow fever booster vaccination. The receptors derive from a man between 25 and 39 years old who received the YFV17D yellow fever vaccine. Both conserved end residues are part of each CDR3. The D gene is left open where the match is weak. Only some rows state a clone size, as once, few, many or a class for expanded clones.

j_call clone_size d_call v_call cdr3_aa cdr3_nt
TRBJ1-4 . . TRBV7-9 CASSLGRDSSNEKLFF TGTGCCAGCAGCCTAGGAAGAGACAGTTCTAATGAAAAACTGTTTTTT
TRBJ2-3 . . TRBV29-1 CSVAGSARTDTQYF TGCAGCGTTGCCGGGAGCGCCCGCACAGATACGCAGTATTTT
TRBJ1-2 . . TRBV5-4 CASTLRAAEGYTF TGTGCCAGCACCCTTCGAGCCGCGGAGGGCTACACCTTC
TRBJ2-1 once . TRBV7-2 CASSLKPGRFYNEQFF TGTGCCAGCAGCTTGAAACCGGGACGGTTCTACAATGAGCAGTTCTTC
TRBJ2-1 . . TRBV14 CASSPNPRHYSGYNEQFF TGTGCCAGCAGCCCGAATCCGAGACACTACTCCGGGTACAATGAGCAGTTCTTC
TRBJ2-3 few TRBD2 TRBV7-8 CASSWTSGRAADTQYF TGTGCCAGCAGCTGGACTAGCGGGAGGGCGGCAGATACGCAGTATTTT
TRBJ2-5 . TRBD2 TRBV7-9 CASRARERYVETQYF TGTGCCAGCAGGGCGCGGGAGAGATATGTAGAGACCCAGTACTTC
TRBJ2-7 . . TRBV7-2 CASGSGTPNEQYF TGTGCCAGCGGCTCCGGGACCCCCAACGAGCAGTACTTC
TRBJ2-5 . . TRBV6-5 CASSYSDLMETQYF TGTGCCAGCAGTTACTCGGATTTAATGGAGACCCAGTACTTC
TRBJ2-1 . TRBD2 TRBV12-3/TRBV12-4 CASSSRLADVDNEQFF TGTGCCAGCAGTTCTCGACTAGCGGACGTCGACAATGAGCAGTTCTTC
TRBJ2-1 . . TRBV12-3/TRBV12-4 CASRDPPVEQFF TGTGCCAGCAGGGACCCCCCGGTTGAGCAGTTCTTC
TRBJ2-3 few . TRBV7-2 CASTTSVGSPPKNTQYF TGTGCCAGCACCACTTCGGTTGGGTCACCCCCTAAGAATACGCAGTATTTT
TRBJ2-1 . TRBD2 TRBV20-1 CSARKGLAGRDNEQFF TGCAGTGCTAGAAAAGGACTAGCGGGTCGCGACAATGAGCAGTTCTTC
TRBJ2-1 . . TRBV19 CASRDTGTQSSYNEQFF TGTGCCAGTAGAGACACCGGGACTCAAAGCTCCTACAATGAGCAGTTCTTC
TRBJ1-2 . . TRBV4-3 CASSQESYNYGYTF TGCGCCAGCAGCCAAGAATCGTATAACTATGGCTACACCTTC
TRBJ2-3 . . TRBV5-4 CASSPGPLVDTQYF TGTGCCAGCAGCCCGGGACCTCTGGTGGATACGCAGTATTTT